Listed below are T cell receptor beta chains from one sample, sequenced in a study of blood T cell repertoires in COVID-19. Only in-frame clones appear in the TCRdb table, and some are missing; sequencing was by immunoSEQ multiplex PCR. In the table there are about 300,000 clones, approximately 84% of which are singletons. Sequencing was done on a sample of peripheral blood. The receptors stem from a human donor with COVID-19, enrolled during active disease. The donor label of this sample is uncertain. Both conserved end residues are part of each CDR3. D genes are given only for firm matches. For some rows the clone size is stated as once, few or many, or as a class when expanded; others skip it.

d_call	clone_size	v_call	j_call	cdr3_nt	cdr3_aa
NA	NA	TRBV12-3/TRBV12-4	TRBJ2-7	TGTGCCAGCAGTTTCCGCGGGGAGCAGTACTTC	CASSFRGEQYF
NA	NA	TRBV28	TRBJ2-2	TGTGCCAACAAACGGGGTACCGGGGAGCTGTTTTTT	CANKRGTGELFF
NA	once	TRBV6-5	TRBJ2-5	TGTGCCAGCAGTCCGAGCAGGTCGGTGACCCAGTACTTC	CASSPSRSVTQYF
NA	NA	TRBV19	TRBJ2-1	TGTGCCACCCAAGGGGGGGGAGGGGGCTCCTACAATGAGCAGTTCTTC	CATQGGGGGSYNEQFF
TRBD1	NA	TRBV19	TRBJ1-2	TGTGCCAGTAGTATGGGGACAGGGAGCGGCTACACCTTC	CASSMGTGSGYTF
NA	NA	TRBV30	TRBJ2-7	TGTGCCTGGAGTTTGGGACAATCTCCCTACGAGCAGTACTTC	CAWSLGQSPYEQYF
NA	NA	TRBV6-5	TRBJ2-3	TGTGCCAGCAGGAGTACAGGGAGCACAGATACGCAGTATTTT	CASRSTGSTDTQYF
NA	NA	TRBV30	TRBJ2-5	TGTGCCTGGAGTGTACTAGGGGGAAGGGAGACCCAGTACTTC	CAWSVLGGRETQYF
TRBD2	NA	TRBV13	TRBJ2-3	TGTGCCAGCAGCCAAGGGACGTTCCAACTAGCGGGAGGCCACAATCGGGTGGCAGATACGCAGTATTTT	CASSQGTFQLAGGHNRVADTQYF
NA	NA	TRBV7-2	TRBJ1-2	TGTGCCAGCAGCTTAGGAGCGGGGGCAAGGGCTAACTATGGCTACACCTTC	CASSLGAGARANYGYTF
TRBD1	NA	TRBV2	TRBJ1-5	TGTGCCAGCAGTGAAGCGCGGACAGGGTATAGCAATCAGCCCCAGCATTTT	CASSEARTGYSNQPQHF
NA	NA	TRBV14	TRBJ2-7	TGTGCCAGCAGCGGTCAGATTTCCTACGAGCAGTACTTC	CASSGQISYEQYF
TRBD1	NA	TRBV3-1/TRBV3-2	TRBJ2-6	TGTGCCAGCAGCCAAGGGACCGGGACAGGGAAGTCTGGGGCCAACGTCCTGACTTTC	CASSQGTGTGKSGANVLTF
TRBD2	NA	TRBV4-1	TRBJ2-1	TGCGCCAGCAGCCAGAGACCTATCACTAGCGGGAGGGCGGATGAGCAGTTCTTC	CASSQRPITSGRADEQFF
NA	NA	TRBV2	TRBJ2-3	TGTGCCAGCAGTACTAGCCGACAGGGCGGGGATACGCAGTATTTT	CASSTSRQGGDTQYF
TRBD2	NA	TRBV18	TRBJ2-2	TGTGCCAGCTCACCATTCGGCGGGGGTGAGACCGGGGAGCTGTTTTTT	CASSPFGGGETGELFF
NA	NA	TRBV19	TRBJ2-3	TGTGCCAGTAGTATTGGGCCTATGACAGTAGGTGTCACAGATACGCAGTATTTT	CASSIGPMTVGVTDTQYF
NA	NA	TRBV3-1/TRBV3-2	TRBJ2-5	TGTGCCAGCAGCCCCCGGACAGCGCAAGAGACCCAGTACTTC	CASSPRTAQETQYF
TRBD2	NA	TRBV5-1	TRBJ2-1	TGCGCCAGCAGCTTACTAGCGGAGACTCACAATGAGCAGTTCTTC	CASSLLAETHNEQFF
NA	NA	TRBV9	TRBJ1-2	TGTGCCAGCAGCGTAGGGGGCCCCTTCGCAGGCTACACCTTC	CASSVGGPFAGYTF
NA	few	TRBV19	TRBJ2-2	TGTGCCGTAGGGGATTGGGGGCGGAAGAATACCGGGGAGCTGTTTTTT	CAVGDWGRKNTGELFF
NA	NA	TRBV6-5	TRBJ1-5	TGTGCCAGCAGTTACTCAAGGGGTCAGCCCCAGCATTTT	CASSYSRGQPQHF
TRBD1	NA	TRBV28	TRBJ2-1	TGTGCCAGCAGTCTACCGGGACAGGCTTACAATGAGCAGTTCTTC	CASSLPGQAYNEQFF
NA	few	TRBV19	TRBJ2-6	TGTGCCAGTAGTATAGGGGCAGGGGTTACCTCTGGGGCCAACGTCCTGACTTTC	CASSIGAGVTSGANVLTF
TRBD2	NA	TRBV2	TRBJ2-7	TGTGCCACCATCCTGTCGGAGCGGGGCTCCTACGAGCAGTACTTC	CATILSERGSYEQYF
TRBD1	few	TRBV5-1	TRBJ2-7	TGCGCCAGCAGCTTGGTGGTAGTGGGACAGGGTCACGAGCAGTACTTC	CASSLVVVGQGHEQYF
NA	NA	TRBV2	TRBJ2-1	TGTGCCAGCAGTGAAAGGGGGAATGAGCAGTTCTTC	CASSERGNEQFF
NA	NA	TRBV19	TRBJ2-5	TGTGCCAGTAGTACGGGTCTGCGGGAGACCCAGTACTTC	CASSTGLRETQYF
TRBD1	few	TRBV30	TRBJ1-2	TGTGCCTGGAGTGTTGGGACAGGGGGCTTACCCATCTTC	CAWSVGTGGLPIF
TRBD2	NA	TRBV4-1	TRBJ2-1	TGCGCCAGCCGTCCCTATCGCGGGCGGGAGAACGCGCAGTTCTTC	CASRPYRGRENAQFF
TRBD1	NA	TRBV4-3	TRBJ1-2	TGCGCCAGCAGCCAAGTACAGGGGTATGGCTACACCTTC	CASSQVQGYGYTF
NA	NA	TRBV27	TRBJ2-7	TGTGCCAGCATAAACAAAAGCTCCTACGAGCAGTACTTC	CASINKSSYEQYF
NA	NA	TRBV6-5	TRBJ2-4	TGTGCCAGCACTACTACAGGGAACATTCAGTACTTC	CASTTTGNIQYF
TRBD2	NA	TRBV27	TRBJ2-7	TGTGCCAGCAGTCGTAGCGCGGGGGGGGTGGACTACGAGCAGTACTTC	CASSRSAGGVDYEQYF
TRBD2	NA	TRBV5-4	TRBJ2-7	TGTGCCAGCAACCGGTTCGGGACTAGCGGGAGTCCCGAGCAGTACTTC	CASNRFGTSGSPEQYF
NA	NA	TRBV5-4	TRBJ1-5	TGTGCCAGCAGCTTGAGGGGCATAGCAGATCGATACAATCAGCCCCAGCATTTT	CASSLRGIADRYNQPQHF
NA	NA	TRBV9	TRBJ1-1	TGTGCCAGCAGCCTCAGGGAAGGGGCTGAAGCTTTCTTT	CASSLREGAEAFF
TRBD2	NA	TRBV7-3	TRBJ2-2	TGTGCCAGCAGCTTAAACGGGAGGGGGACCGGGGAGCTGTTTTTT	CASSLNGRGTGELFF